This T cell receptor beta chain was observed in a study of CD8+ T cells in alopecia areata. Study-level background: Oral tofacitinib, 5 to 10 mg twice daily, was given in an open-label trial.

Study findings and constraints: Clonality exceeded that of normal scalp in lesional scalp, most notably in alopecia totalis/universalis. Scalp samples also contribute reads from the resident alphabeta T cells found in normal skin.

V lost 3 bases and J lost 5; bases outside the gene matches: 5. The CDR3 length is 15 residues. Germline values: CDR1 SGDLS, CDR2 YYNGEE. Turning to this clone: The antigen is undetermined.

Extraction and reverse transcription of RNA yielded cDNA as the sequencing template. Libraries were prepared by immunoSEQ multiplex PCR; TCRdb keeps only in-frame clonotypes and omits some of them. The sample records 200,000 to 250,000 clones, roughly 57% being singletons. The sequenced sample was CD4+ T cells sorted from blood, obtained at week 0. V usage is TRBV9 and J usage is TRBJ2-5, with 12 bases aligning to TRBD2. This receptor was taken from a human donor with alopecia areata. The CDR3: CASSGTSGNQETQYF. The CDR3 DNA reads TGTGCCAGCAGCGGGACTAGCGGGAATCAGGAGACCCAGTACTTC.